The sequence of this TCR beta chain was determined in a study of blood T cell repertoires in COVID-19. At the level of the study: In each case, the material was cDNA or gDNA derived from T cells, B-cell-depleted T cells, or PBMCs.

The CDR3 is 16 amino acids. The germline V and J ends were trimmed by 5 bases and 4 bases, with 20 bases remaining between them. Germline-derived CDR1 and CDR2 are LNHDA and SQIVND (reference sequence). Per the original data handling: Estimates of nucleated cell counts were drawn from the amplification of reference gene primers. Using immunoSEQ multiplex PCR, the repertoire was profiled, and TCRdb retains in-frame clones only, with some absent. D and trimming come from the DNA, and the V and J calls and clone size come from that table. The sample shows about 400,000 clones, about 87% of them seen only once. Participants were aged about 18 to 100 years, lived in over 20 US areas, and enrolled virtually.

The source is a woman in her fifties or sixties who had recovered from COVID-19. The chain has TRBV19 and TRBJ1-2; TRBD1 might be the D (6 bases). The sequenced sample was PBMCs or T cells enriched from blood (not recorded which). In DNA form, the CDR3 reads TGTGCCAGTAGTGGGGAGACCGGAGGACAGTCCTATGGCTACACCTTC. Its translation is CASSGETGGQSYGYTF.